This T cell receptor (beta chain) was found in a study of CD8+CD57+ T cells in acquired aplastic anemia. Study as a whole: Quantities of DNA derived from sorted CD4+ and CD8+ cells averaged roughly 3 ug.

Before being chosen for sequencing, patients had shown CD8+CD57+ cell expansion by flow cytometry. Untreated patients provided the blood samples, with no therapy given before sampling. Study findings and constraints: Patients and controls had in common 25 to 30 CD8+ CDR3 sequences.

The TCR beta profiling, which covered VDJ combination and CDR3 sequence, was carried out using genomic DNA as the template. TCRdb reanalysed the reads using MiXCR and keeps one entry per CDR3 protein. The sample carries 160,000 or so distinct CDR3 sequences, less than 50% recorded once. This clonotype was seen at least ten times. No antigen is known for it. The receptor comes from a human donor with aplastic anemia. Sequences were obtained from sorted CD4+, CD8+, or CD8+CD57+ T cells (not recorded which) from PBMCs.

CDR3 protein: CASSDEVYYEQYF. Written as DNA, the CDR3 is TGTGCCAGCAGCGACGAGGTATACTACGAGCAGTACTTC. The V gene is TRBV14, the J gene TRBJ2-7, with no clear D. Trimming took off 5 bases at V and 3 bases at J, with 11 bases between the two ends. The CDR3 spans 13 residues. Germline CDR1 and CDR2: SGHDN and FVKESK.